This passage covers 23 T cell receptor beta chains from one sample sequenced in a study of tumor-infiltrating lymphocytes in primary liver carcinoma. In addition to blood RNA drawn from unsorted whole blood, germline DNA was extracted. The investigators made TCR beta cDNA from 400 to 500 ng total RNA, using a constant-region primer. Construction of TCR beta libraries relied on three successive nested multiplex PCR rounds employing slightly modified ARM-PCR. TRBV1-TRBV30 forward primers and a C-beta reverse primer were used in the first two PCR rounds, which each ran for around 10 cycles. TCRdb itself ran the multiplex PCR reads through MiXCR, one entry per CDR3 protein. The table lists hundreds of thousands of distinct CDR3 sequences, around three fifths of them singletons. The sequenced sample was peripheral blood. Receptors originate from a woman younger than 45 with primary liver carcinoma and hepatitis B virus infection.

A word on this clonotype: The conserved final phenylalanine or tryptophan is absent from the CDR3, which likely points to a read error. It is unclear where the CDR3 begins or ends on the DNA, so no DNA is shown, and the CDR3 is as TCRdb lists it. CDR3 amino acids: CASMPDSSYNEQSL. This rearrangement joins TRBV6-2 or TRBV6-3 to TRBJ2-1. The CDR3 spans 14 residues, counting both ends. Germline assignment: CDR1 MNHEY and CDR2 SVGEGT.

Regarding this clonotype: Its ends do not fully match the called genes, so a read error is possible. This chain links TRBV4-3 with TRBJ2-1; 9 nucleotides align to TRBD1. CDR3 size: 16 residues. Germline values: CDR1 LGHNA, CDR2 YSLEER. The CDR3: CTSSHPRTGAVDEQIF. The CDR3 DNA reads as TGCACCAGCAGCCACCCGCGGACAGGGGCGGTAGATGAGCAGATCTTC.

This clonotype has only a few counts. The rearrangement uses TRBV7-9 and TRBJ1-4, with D tentatively TRBD1 (6 bases). Trimming left V 5 bases short and J 5 bases short, with 21 bases between. The CDR3 spans 17 residues. Germline lookup yields CDR1 SEHNR and CDR2 FQNEAQ (reference sequence). CDR3 amino acids: CASSHSTAGGRNEKLFF. The CDR3 nucleotides are TGTGCCAGCAGCCACAGCACGGCCGGGGGCCGGAATGAAAAACTGTTTTTT. Drawing the rest from reference TRBV7-9 and TRBJ1-4, the complete variable domain is DTGVSQNPRHKITKRGQNVTFRCDPISEHNRLYWYRQTLGQGPEFLTYFQNEAQLEKSRLLSDRFSAERPKGSFSTLEIQRTEQGDSAMYLCASSHSTAGGRNEKLFFGSGTQLSVL.

This clonotype appeared many times. J is TRBJ2-5 and V is TRBV11-1; 13 bases map to TRBD2. The CDR3 length is 16 residues. Per germline, CDR1 SGHAT and CDR2 FQDESV (reference sequence). V trimming: 1 base; J trimming: 4 bases; junction bases outside the gene matches: 3. The chain's CDR3 is CASSLGLAGGRETQYF. CDR3 DNA sequence: TGTGCCAGCAGCTTAGGACTAGCGGGAGGAAGAGAGACCCAGTACTTC.

Points on this clonotype: One end of the junction fails to match germline, which may point to a read error. This CDR3 reads CGVELSYNEQFF. The CDR3 coding sequence is TGCGGCGTTGAGCTCTCCTACAATGAGCAGTTCTTC. This chain connects TRBV29-1 to TRBJ2-1; D remains unclear. Germline V lookup: CDR1 SQVTM, CDR2 ANQGSEA. The CDR3 is 12 residues long.

This clonotype came up a few times. One end of the junction varies from germline; a read error may be responsible. The gene calls are TRBV29-1 and TRBJ2-2; 7 bases fit TRBD1. Germline V gene lookup returns CDR1 SQVTM and CDR2 ANQGSEA. The CDR3 contains 13 residues. For the CDR3, the DNA is TGCAGCGTTCAGGACAGGAACACCGGGGAACTGTTTTTT. This sequence encodes CSVQDRNTGELFF.

A remark on this clonotype: At one end the junction does not follow the germline gene, possibly because of a read error. This sequence joins TRBV6-1 and TRBJ2-6; tentative D call: TRBD2 (6 bases). This CDR3 has 14 amino acids. Germline CDR1 MNHNS, CDR2 SASEGT. The CDR3, as DNA: TGTGCCAGCAGTGCCCTGAACGGGGGCAACGTCCTGACTTTC. This translates into CASSALNGGNVLTF.

The chain links TRBV6-5 to TRBJ1-5; possible D gene TRBD1, 5 bases. Germline values: CDR1 MNHEY, CDR2 SVGAGI. The V end was cut by 0 bases, the J end by 4 bases, with 10 bases between. The CDR3 has 15 amino acids. CDR3 region: CASSYSQGENQPQHF. The CDR3, as DNA: TGTGCCAGCAGTTACTCGCAGGGTGAGAATCAGCCCCAGCATTTT.

This clonotype was seen a few times. This sequence joins TRBV10-2 and TRBJ2-2; D may correspond to TRBD1 or TRBD2 (5 bases each). V was cut by 8 bases and J by 3 bases, with 16 bases left in between. The germline V gene has CDR1 WSHSY and CDR2 SAAADI. The CDR3 runs to 15 residues. CDR3 coding DNA: TGCGCCAGCCTCTCTGGGGGAGTTTACACCGGGGAGCTGTTTTTT. It codes for CASLSGGVYTGELFF.

For this clonotype: The junction and the germline gene differ at one end; a read error may be behind it. V and J are TRBV12-3 or TRBV12-4 and TRBJ2-5; TRBD1 might be the D (6 bases). CDR3 length equals 14 residues. The CDR3 DNA sequence: TGTACCAGCAGTTCCAACAGGGAACAAGAGACCCAGTACTTC. Its protein product is CTSSSNREQETQYF.

The J gene is TRBJ2-3, the V gene TRBV7-9, with D perhaps matching TRBD1 or TRBD2 (5 bases each). Trimming took 6 bases from V and 3 from J, leaving 19 bases between them. This CDR3 has 16 residues. Germline V gene sequence: CDR1 SEHNR, CDR2 FQNEAQ (reference sequence). This CDR3 is CASRQERDGTTDTQYF. CDR3 DNA: TGTGCCAGCAGACAGGAACGGGACGGAACTACAGATACGCAGTATTTT.

This clonotype was found many times. The CDR3 spells CASSDTGYNEQFF. In DNA, the CDR3 is TGTGCCAGCAGCGACACGGGGTACAATGAGCAGTTCTTC. The J gene is TRBJ2-1, the V gene TRBV11-3; D is possibly TRBD2 (5 bases). From germline, CDR1 is SGHNT and CDR2 YENEEA. V lost 5 bases to trimming and J lost 4 bases, with 9 bases between them. There are 13 residues in the CDR3.

Notes on this clonotype: No conserved phenylalanine or tryptophan ends this CDR3, so it is likely a read error. CDR3 residues: CASSLPGDVDTGELFS. The CDR3 DNA reads TGTGCCAGCAGCTTGCCAGGGGATGTGGACACCGGGGAGCTGTTTTCT. This sequence joins TRBV5-6 and TRBJ2-2; tentative D call: TRBD1 (6 bases). The CDR3 sequence is 16 residues long. Germline V gene sequence: CDR1 SGHDT, CDR2 YYEEEE. Trimming took off 1 base at V and 3 bases at J, with 13 bases between the two ends.

This clonotype was seen a few times. The chain recombines TRBV28 with TRBJ2-7; D unresolved. Germline CDR1 reads MDHEN; CDR2 reads SYDVKM. The CDR3 totals 14 residues. V was shortened by 0 bases and J by 0 bases, with 6 bases between the two germline ends. The chain's CDR3 is CASSLWPSSYEQYF. CDR3 in DNA: TGTGCCAGCAGTTTATGGCCTAGCTCCTACGAGCAGTACTTC.

This clonotype was counted once. A single base separates this from a much larger clone, so it may be a read error. The chain employs TRBV7-9 and TRBJ2-1; weak D call: TRBD2 (6 bases). There are 12 residues in the CDR3. The V gene lost 2 bases and the J gene lost 10 bases, with 9 bases spanning the gap. From germline, CDR1 is SEHNR and CDR2 FQNEAQ (reference sequence). CDR3 sequence: CASSLSGDEQFF. DNA for the CDR3: TGTGCCAGCAGCTTATCGGGGGACGAGCAGTTCTTC.

This clonotype was found a few times. The V gene is TRBV29-1, the J gene TRBJ2-3; 7 positions agree with TRBD1. Germline-derived CDR1 and CDR2 are SQVTM and ANQGSEA. The CDR3 is 14 residues long. The trim removed 5 bases at V and 6 bases at J, leaving 11 bases unmatched. CDR3 coding DNA: TGCAGCGTTTACTCGCACAGGGGCGGGGATACGCAGTATTTT. It yields the protein CSVYSHRGGDTQYF.

As regards this clonotype: This may stem from a read error, because a much larger clone lies one nucleotide away. The rearrangement links TRBV12-5 to TRBJ1-2; no definite D call. The germline V gene encodes CDR1 LGHNT and CDR2 FRNRAP. Trimming removed 6 bases at V and 10 bases at J, with 3 bases between. This CDR3 has 8 amino acids. The CDR3 reads CASGDYTF. The DNA of the CDR3 is TGTGCTAGTGGGGACTACACCTTC.

As concerns this clonotype: A read error may be the cause here, since a much bigger clone is one base away. The chain couples TRBV6-5 to TRBJ2-7; D call uncertain. Germline V gene data show CDR1 as MNHEY and CDR2 as SVGAGI. Trimming cost V 7 bases and J 2 bases, with 12 bases left between them. The CDR3 is 13 amino acids. CDR3 loop: CASNSEGPYEQYF. CDR3 bases: TGTGCCAGCAATTCTGAAGGACCCTACGAGCAGTACTTC.

This clonotype occurred a few times. The chain recombines TRBV7-9 with TRBJ2-3, with D unclear. V lost 1 base and J 4 bases, leaving 9 bases between the germline ends. CDR3 size: 14 residues. Germline CDR1 is SEHNR and CDR2 is FQNEAQ (reference sequence). CDR3 region: CASSLVRPPDTQYF. As DNA, the CDR3 is TGTGCCAGCAGCTTAGTCAGGCCCCCAGATACGCAGTATTTT.

CDR3 residues: CASSSGQAGNTIYF. The CDR3 coding sequence is TGTGCCAGCAGCTCGGGACAGGCTGGAAACACCATATATTTT. V gene TRBV5-5 combines with J gene TRBJ1-3; 8 bases fit TRBD1. V lost 3 bases and J lost 2; bases outside the gene matches: 1. The germline V gene has CDR1 SGHKS and CDR2 YYEKEE (reference sequence). The CDR3 has 14 residues.

This clonotype occurred many times. The rearrangement links TRBV4-2 to TRBJ2-3; D is possibly TRBD1 or TRBD2 (5 bases each). This CDR3 spans 15 amino acids. Looked up from germline, CDR1 is LGHNA and CDR2 is YNFKEQ. V was shortened by 4 bases and J by 2 bases, with 13 bases between the two germline ends. CDR3 loop: CASSLYQGDTDTQYF. CDR3 nucleotides: TGTGCCAGCAGCCTTTACCAGGGAGACACAGATACGCAGTATTTT.

Comments on this clonotype: A much bigger clone sits one base away, suggesting this may be a read error. This chain links TRBV4-3 with TRBJ2-2; D remains unclear. Germline loops: CDR1 LGHNA, CDR2 YSLEER. CDR3 length: 16 residues. The CDR3 nucleotides read TGTGCCAGCAGCCAAGACTTACGCAGAACAACCAGGGAGCTGTTTTTT. Translating it yields CASSQDLRRTTRELFF.

The chain recombines TRBV4-1 with TRBJ2-7; weak D call: TRBD1 (5 bases). Germline V gene data show CDR1 as MGHRA and CDR2 as YSYEKL. V shed 4 bases and J shed 2 bases, with 21 bases lying between them. The CDR3 has 17 amino acids. This CDR3 reads CASSRAQGGFATYEQYF. The CDR3 DNA follows: TGCGCCAGCAGCCGAGCTCAGGGTGGGTTCGCGACCTACGAGCAGTACTTC.